This record looks at one TCR beta chain sequence and its context. Some clones are missing from TCRdb's copy, which holds only in-frame ones; the method was immunoSEQ multiplex PCR. The sample yields 60,000 to 85,000 clones, 87% seen once. The germline gives CDR1 DFQATT, CDR2 SNEGSKA (reference sequence). The CDR3 consists of 11 residues. V was shortened by 7 bases and J by 3 bases, with 10 bases between the two germline ends. These data come from a study of blood T cell repertoires in COVID-19. Study information: Material from acute and convalescent COVID-19 was sourced from the United States, Italy and Spain.

The chain links TRBV20-1 to TRBJ2-7, with D hard to call. This TCR was sampled from a woman at least 80 years old with active or convalescent COVID-19. Sequencing used peripheral blood. DNA for the CDR3: TGCAGTGGAGGTATAGGCTACGAGCAGTACTTC. Translating it yields CSGGIGYEQYF.